This TCR beta chain was documented in a study of graft-versus-host responses after intestinal transplantation. Study-wide results and caveats: Among recipient marrow samples, GvH clones were found; some appeared first in ileum or blood. Within the allografts of patients who had graft-donor T cell macrochimerism, graft-versus-host to host-versus-graft clonal ratios were high.

Assay used: immunoSEQ multiplex PCR; TCRdb lists only in-frame clones, some missing. This sample yields around 88,000 clones, of which about 91% are seen a single time; about 7.3% belongs to the top ten. To note about this clone: Its antigen is currently unknown.

The specimen was unstimulated CD8+ T cells sorted from spleen or lymph node cells, collected before transplant. This TCR came from a human donor who was the organ donor for an intestinal transplant.

CDR3 protein: CASSYLLDTQYF. CDR3 nucleotides: TGTGCCAGCAGCTACCTACTAGATACGCAGTATTTT. J is TRBJ2-3 and V is TRBV11-2; D gene uncertain. The V end lost 4 bases, the J end lost 5 bases, and 7 bases lay between the germline ends. The CDR3 loop spans 12 amino acids. In germline, CDR1 is SGHAT, CDR2 FQNNGV.